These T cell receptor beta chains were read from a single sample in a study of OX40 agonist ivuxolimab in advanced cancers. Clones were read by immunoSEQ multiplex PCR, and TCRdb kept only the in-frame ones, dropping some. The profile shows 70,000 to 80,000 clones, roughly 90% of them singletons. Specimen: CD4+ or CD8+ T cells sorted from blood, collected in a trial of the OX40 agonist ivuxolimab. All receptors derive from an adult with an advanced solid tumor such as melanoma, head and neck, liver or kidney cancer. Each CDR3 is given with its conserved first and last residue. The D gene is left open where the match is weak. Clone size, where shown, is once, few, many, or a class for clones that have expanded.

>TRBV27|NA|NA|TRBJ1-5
CASSLSGRRSNQPQHF
TGTGCCAGCAGTTTAAGTGGCAGAAGAAGCAATCAGCCCCAGCATTTT
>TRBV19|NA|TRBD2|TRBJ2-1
CASRREGASYNEQFF
TGTGCCAGTAGGCGGGAGGGCGCGTCCTACAATGAGCAGTTCTTC
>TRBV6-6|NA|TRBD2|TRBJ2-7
CASSPSLAGYYEQYF
TGTGCCAGCAGTCCTTCTCTAGCGGGATACTACGAGCAGTACTTC
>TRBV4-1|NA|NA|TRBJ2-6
CASSQSRDSGANVLTF
TGCGCCAGCAGCCAATCGCGGGACTCTGGGGCCAACGTCCTGACTTTC
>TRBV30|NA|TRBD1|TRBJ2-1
CAWRSQGAQGNEQFF
TGTGCCTGGCGAAGTCAGGGGGCACAGGGCAATGAGCAGTTCTTC
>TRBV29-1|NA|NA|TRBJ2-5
CSHKQVQETQYF
TGCAGCCACAAACAGGTGCAAGAGACCCAGTACTTC
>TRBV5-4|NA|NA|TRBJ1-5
CASSLADRPNQPQHF
TGTGCCAGCAGCTTAGCGGACAGACCCAATCAGCCCCAGCATTTT
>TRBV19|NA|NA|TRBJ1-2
CATQSVGVGYGYTF
TGTGCCACTCAGTCCGTCGGGGTCGGCTATGGCTACACCTTC
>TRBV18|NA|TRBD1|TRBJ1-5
CASSPGTGGNQPQHF
TGTGCCAGCTCACCGGGGACAGGAGGCAATCAGCCCCAGCATTTT
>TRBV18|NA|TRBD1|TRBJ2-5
CASSPGQGQETQYF
TGTGCCAGCTCACCCGGACAGGGCCAAGAGACCCAGTACTTC
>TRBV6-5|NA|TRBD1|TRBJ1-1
CASNPGQGTEAFF
TGTGCCAGCAACCCGGGACAGGGGACTGAAGCTTTCTTT
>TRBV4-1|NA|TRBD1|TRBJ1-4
CASSQIRDRLNEKLFF
TGCGCCAGCAGCCAGATACGGGACAGGCTAAATGAAAAACTGTTTTTT
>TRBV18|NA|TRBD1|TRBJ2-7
CASSLGTGFEQYF
TGTGCCAGCTCACTCGGGACAGGGTTCGAGCAGTACTTC
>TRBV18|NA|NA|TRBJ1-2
CASSPRTANYGYTF
TGTGCCAGCTCACCAAGGACAGCTAACTATGGCTACACCTTC
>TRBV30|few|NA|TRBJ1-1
CAWSGGLTEAFF
TGTGCCTGGAGTGGAGGGCTGACTGAAGCTTTCTTT
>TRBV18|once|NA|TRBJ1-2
CASHQSGGNSNYGYTF
TGTGCCAGTCATCAGAGTGGGGGCAACAGTAACTATGGCTACACCTTC
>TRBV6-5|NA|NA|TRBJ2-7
CASSYSGRSTYEQYF
TGTGCCAGCAGTTACTCCGGAAGGTCAACCTACGAGCAGTACTTC
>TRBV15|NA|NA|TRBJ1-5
CATSREADQPQHF
TGTGCCACCAGCAGAGAAGCGGATCAGCCCCAGCATTTT
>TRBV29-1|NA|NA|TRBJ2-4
CSVIGTGLAKNIQYF
TGCAGCGTTATCGGGACCGGCCTAGCCAAAAACATTCAGTACTTC
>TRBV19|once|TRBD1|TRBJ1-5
CASNPKRTGNSNQPQHF
TGTGCCAGTAACCCCAAACGGACAGGGAATAGCAATCAGCCCCAGCATTTT
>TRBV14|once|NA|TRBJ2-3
CASSQVAQTQYF
TGTGCCAGCAGCCAAGTGGCTCAGACGCAGTATTTT
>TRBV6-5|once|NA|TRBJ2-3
CASSYSGAGLATQYF
TGTGCCAGCAGTTACTCAGGGGCGGGATTGGCTACGCAGTATTTT
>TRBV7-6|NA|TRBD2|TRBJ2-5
CASSQGLAGAQETQYF
TGTGCCAGCAGCCAAGGACTAGCGGGAGCCCAAGAGACCCAGTACTTC
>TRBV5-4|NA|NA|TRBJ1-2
CASSLFGGGSGYTF
TGTGCCAGCAGCTTGTTCGGGGGCGGCAGTGGCTACACCTTC
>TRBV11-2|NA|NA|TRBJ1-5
CASSLDSRANQPQHF
TGTGCCAGCAGCTTAGATTCACGGGCCAATCAGCCCCAGCATTTT
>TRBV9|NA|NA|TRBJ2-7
CASSVDSASYEQYF
TGTGCCAGCAGCGTAGACAGCGCTTCCTACGAGCAGTACTTC
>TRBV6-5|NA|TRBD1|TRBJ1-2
CASRGDRGLYGYTF
TGTGCCAGCAGGGGGGACAGGGGGCTGTATGGCTACACCTTC
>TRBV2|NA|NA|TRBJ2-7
CASSVQDYEQYF
TGTGCCAGCAGTGTTCAGGACTACGAGCAGTACTTC
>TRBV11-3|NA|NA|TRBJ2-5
CASSLVPQTQYF
TGTGCCAGCAGCTTAGTCCCCCAGACCCAGTACTTC
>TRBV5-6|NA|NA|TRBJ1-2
CASSLGDGYGGYTF
TGTGCCAGCAGCTTGGGAGACGGATACGGTGGCTACACCTTC
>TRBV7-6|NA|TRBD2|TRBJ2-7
CASSLGTSSSVQYF
TGTGCCAGCAGCTTAGGGACTAGCTCGTCGGTGCAGTACTTC
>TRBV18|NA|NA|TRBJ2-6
CASSPGRRRGANVLTF
TGTGCCAGCTCACCAGGCCGGCGGCGGGGGGCCAACGTCCTGACTTTC